The sequence of this T cell receptor beta chain was determined in a study of blood T cell repertoires in COVID-19. Here immunoSEQ multiplex PCR was the method, and the copy in TCRdb shows in-frame clones only, minus some. The table lists about 160,000 clones, 85% to 90% of them singletons. While infection was still active, Seattle patients were enrolled and then followed longitudinally. Germline V lookup: CDR1 WNHNN, CDR2 SYGVQD (reference sequence). The V and J ends lost 4 bases and 9 bases respectively, with 13 bases between them. The CDR3 is 14 amino acids. The chain joins TRBV10-1 to TRBJ1-6; D possibly corresponds to TRBD1 (6 bases). Sequencing input: peripheral blood. The TCR comes from a woman in her 70s with COVID-19, enrolled during active disease. Here the CDR3 DNA reads TGCGCCAGCAGTGCGGAGAGCAGGGGTTCACCCCTCCACTTT. Translating gives CASSAESRGSPLHF.